This TCR beta chain originates from a study of identical twins. Findings and caveats of the study: The study found weaker excess twin sharing in beta out-of-frame sequences. Because invariant MAIT and iNKT cells could be present, zero-insertion analyses could be partly confounded. A cross-sectional statistical analysis, not follow-up of the same donors, supported the conclusions.

This clonotype was detected only a few times. Its target is not known. A universal primer site arose from template switching, and cDNA bore unique molecular identifiers. TCRdb analysed the 5' RACE reads with MiXCR anew, one entry per CDR3 protein. The data show some 590,000 distinct CDR3 sequences, with more than 9% seen just once and 2.5% to 3.5% held by the top ten. Per the germline V gene, CDR1 is DFQATT and CDR2 is SNEGSKA (reference sequence). V gave up 4 bases and J gave up 9 bases, with 25 bases separating them. The CDR3 length is 15 residues. This sample was shared with a second study, whose subject was yellow fever vaccine responses in identical twins.

This chain links TRBV20-1 with TRBJ2-7, with D perhaps TRBD1 or TRBD2 (6 bases each). This TCR was sampled from a woman aged 18-29 years in good health. Sequencing was carried out using PBMCs. CDR3 DNA: TGCAGTGCTACCCCAGGGGAGGCCTGGGAGTCATGGCAGTACTTC. Translation: CSATPGEAWESWQYF.